A single sample is the source of the 22 T cell receptor beta chains below, sequenced in a study of PD-1 blockade in classical Hodgkin lymphoma. Every single patient, without exception, relapsed after autologous stem cell transplantation, and brentuximab vedotin exposure varied. Repertoires were generated with immunoSEQ multiplex PCR, while TCRdb's copy carries only in-frame clones and drops some. This sample has about 97,000 clones, with around 89% found just once. The sample consisted of peripheral blood mononuclear cells (PBMCs), taken before the second cycle of nivolumab. All receptors derive from a human donor with classical Hodgkin lymphoma.

The chain combines TRBV4-1 with TRBJ2-1; 8 nucleotides line up with TRBD2. This CDR3 has 15 amino acids. CDR1 and CDR2 (germline): MGHRA, YSYEKL. With 0 bases clipped from V and 14 bases from J, the junction kept 12 bases outside the gene matches. The CDR3 bases are TGCGCCAGCAGCCAAGATCCCTTTTTAGCGGGGATGGAGTTCTTC. This gives the protein CASSQDPFLAGMEFF.

J is TRBJ1-6 and V is TRBV15, with TRBD1 matching over 7 bases. Germline lookup yields CDR1 LNHNV and CDR2 YYDKDF (reference sequence). The CDR3 is 15 residues long. V lost 5 bases, J lost 7 bases, and 8 bases stayed unmatched. In DNA form, the CDR3 reads TGTGCCACCAGCTTAGAACAGGGGATCAATTCACCCCTCCACTTT. This encodes CATSLEQGINSPLHF.

The chain couples TRBV4-1 to TRBJ2-7; the D is unclear. V lost 0 bases and J 2 bases, leaving 11 bases between the germline ends. This CDR3 is 15 amino acids long. Germline CDR1 and CDR2: MGHRA and YSYEKL. Written as DNA, the CDR3 is TGCGCCAGCAGCCAAGAGGAGCCGGTGGCCTACGAGCAGTACTTC. It is translated as CASSQEEPVAYEQYF.

The CDR3 spells CASSLLLGDREHF. The DNA of the CDR3 is TGTGCCAGCAGCTTACTTCTTGGCGACAGGGAGCATTTT. This rearrangement joins TRBV7-2 to TRBJ1-5; 7 bases map to TRBD1. V was clipped by 2 bases and J by 14 bases; unmatched bases: 9. Looked up from germline, CDR1 is SGHTA and CDR2 is FQGNSA. The CDR3 extends over 13 amino acids.

The rearrangement uses TRBV28 and TRBJ1-6; TRBD1 might be the D (5 bases). Germline V lookup: CDR1 MDHEN, CDR2 SYDVKM. Trimming removed 0 bases at V and 2 bases at J, with 8 bases between. The CDR3 runs 16 residues. The CDR3 coding sequence is TGTGCCAGCAGTTTATGGCAGGGAACCTATAATTCACCCCTCCACTTT. Translation: CASSLWQGTYNSPLHF.

The rearrangement joins TRBV5-1 to TRBJ1-4; possibly TRBD1 for D (5 bases). The CDR3 runs to 14 residues. Trimming shortened V by 1 base and J by 8 bases, and 12 bases separated the two germline ends. Germline lookup yields CDR1 SGHRS and CDR2 YFSETQ. CDR3 nucleotide sequence: TGCGCCAGCAGCTTGAGGGACGGCTCAGAAAAACTGTTTTTT. Translating gives CASSLRDGSEKLFF. The entire variable domain, with the rest obtained from reference TRBV5-1 and TRBJ1-4, is as follows: KAGVTQTPRYLIKTRGQQVTLSCSPISGHRSVSWYQQTPGQGLQFLFEYFSETQRNKGNFPGRFSGRQFSNSRSEMNVSTLELGDSALYLCASSLRDGSEKLFFGSGTQLSVL.

V gene TRBV5-4 combines with J gene TRBJ2-1; TRBD1 or TRBD2 may be the D gene (5 bases each). Trimming cost V 4 bases and J 1 base, with 15 bases left between them. Germline values: CDR1 SGHNT, CDR2 YYREEE (reference sequence). This CDR3 contains 16 residues. The CDR3 sequence is CASSREGRTSYNEQFF. CDR3 in DNA: TGTGCCAGCAGCAGAGAGGGACGGACTTCCTACAATGAGCAGTTCTTC.

The CDR3 loop is CASRPLGGAVNSPLHF. CDR3 bases: TGTGCCAGCAGACCCCTAGGTGGAGCGGTCAATTCACCCCTCCACTTT. The chain has TRBV5-4 and TRBJ1-6; D call uncertain. The CDR3 loop spans 16 amino acids. CDR1 is SGHNT, CDR2 YYREEE, per germline (reference sequence). V lost 5 bases and J 7 bases, leaving 19 bases between the germline ends. The whole variable domain, filled in from reference TRBV5-4 and TRBJ1-6, reads ETGVTQSPTHLIKTRGQQVTLRCSSQSGHNTVSWYQQALGQGPQFIFQYYREEENGRGNFPPRFSGLQFPNYSSELNVNALELDDSALYLCASRPLGGAVNSPLHFGNGTRLTVT.

The rearrangement uses TRBV19 and TRBJ2-1, with 7 bases identical to TRBD2. The ends lost 6 bases at V and 4 bases at J; junction bases unmatched: 12. Germline V CDR1 and CDR2: LNHDA, SQIVND (reference sequence). This CDR3 is 16 amino acids long. CDR3 in DNA: TGTGCCAGTAGGCCGCGCTTGGGCGGGGGTTACAATGAGCAGTTCTTC. This gives the protein CASRPRLGGGYNEQFF.

The chain couples TRBV9 to TRBJ2-2, with unresolved D. This CDR3 is 14 amino acids long. CDR1 is SGDLS and CDR2 is YYNGEE in the germline V gene. Trimming removed 0 bases at V and 8 bases at J, with 11 bases between. CDR3 in amino acids: CASSVDLGPGELFF. The CDR3 coding sequence is TGTGCCAGCAGCGTAGATTTGGGCCCGGGGGAGCTGTTTTTT.

V and J are TRBV18 and TRBJ2-7; no firm D call. V was shortened by 5 bases and J by 0 bases, with 8 bases between the two germline ends. The CDR3 has 13 amino acids. The germline V gene has CDR1 KGHSH and CDR2 LQKENI. CDR3 DNA: TGTGCCAGCTCAGCGCGGCTCTCCTACGAGCAGTACTTC. Protein: CASSARLSYEQYF.

CDR3 sequence reads: CASSIAGISYEQYF. Written as DNA, the CDR3 is TGTGCCAGTAGTATAGCGGGGATCAGCTACGAGCAGTACTTC. The chain has TRBV19 and TRBJ2-7; a weak D match, TRBD2 (5 bases). The V end was cut by 1 base, the J end by 3 bases, with 10 bases between. This CDR3 has 14 residues. Germline CDR1 LNHDA, CDR2 SQIVND (reference sequence).

The chain uses TRBV9 and TRBJ1-2; 8 bases fit TRBD1. The CDR3 spans 17 residues. The V gene's germline CDR1 is SGDLS and CDR2 YYNGEE. V was pared by 3 bases and J by 0 bases, with 10 bases of the junction left unmatched. The CDR3 is CASSAGQGGITNYGYTF. CDR3 bases: TGTGCCAGCAGCGCCGGACAGGGAGGCATAACTAACTATGGCTACACCTTC.

The V gene is TRBV9, the J gene TRBJ2-1; 8 bases align to TRBD2. Germline V CDR1 and CDR2: SGDLS, YYNGEE. The trim removed 4 bases at V and 2 bases at J, leaving 2 bases unmatched. This CDR3 spans 14 amino acids. The CDR3 bases are TGTGCCAGCAGCATCGGGGGGGCCTACAATGAGCAGTTCTTC. Translated, it gives CASSIGGAYNEQFF.

J is TRBJ2-3 and V is TRBV6-5; 8 nucleotides align to TRBD2. The CDR3 covers 15 residues. Trimming at V came to 2 bases and at J to 0 bases, leaving 1 base not matched to a gene. The germline V gene has CDR1 MNHEY and CDR2 SVGAGI. The CDR3 DNA sequence: TGTGCCAGCAGTTACGAGCGGGGGAGCACAGATACGCAGTATTTT. Its protein is CASSYERGSTDTQYF.

This rearrangement joins TRBV9 to TRBJ2-7; TRBD1 matches at 11 bases. CDR1 and CDR2 (germline): SGDLS, YYNGEE. After removal of 3 bases from V and 5 bases from J, the junction contained 7 bases not matched to a gene. The CDR3 length is 15 residues. CDR3 in DNA: TGTGCCAGCAGCGCCTGGGACAGGGGGGACGACGAGCAGTACTTC. Translating gives CASSAWDRGDDEQYF.

This clone showed up just a few times. V is TRBV10-2 and J is TRBJ2-6; D remains ambiguous. The CDR3 is 15 amino acids. Trimming pared 2 bases from V and 0 bases from J, leaving 5 bases between. CDR1 is WSHSY and CDR2 is SAAADI in the germline V gene. The CDR3 loop is CASSEVLSGANVLTF. In nucleotides, the CDR3 is TGCGCCAGCAGTGAGGTCCTCTCTGGGGCCAACGTCCTGACTTTC.

The chain couples TRBV5-8 to TRBJ1-2, with a weak D call TRBD1 (5 bases). V was trimmed by 3 bases and J by 4 bases, leaving 7 bases between them. Germline V gene sequence: CDR1 SGHTS, CDR2 YDEGEE. The length of the CDR3 is 12 residues. In nucleotides, the CDR3 is TGTGCCAGCAGCTGGGGCGCCTATGGCTACACCTTC. The encoded protein is CASSWGAYGYTF.

J is TRBJ1-1 and V is TRBV2; D is uncertain. Looked up from germline, CDR1 is SNHLY and CDR2 is FYNNEI. The CDR3 is 12 amino acids. V was trimmed by 7 bases and J by 4 bases, leaving 10 bases between them. The CDR3 DNA is TGTGCCAGCACGCTGGAGAGCACTGAAGCTTTCTTT. Encoded protein: CASTLESTEAFF.

Only a few counts were recorded for this clone. V usage is TRBV7-9 and J usage is TRBJ1-5; D is undetermined. The CDR3 extends over 13 amino acids. V lost 1 base and J lost 5, with 6 bases in between. Germline V gene data show CDR1 as SEHNR and CDR2 as FQNEAQ (reference sequence). The CDR3 nucleotides read TGTGCCAGCAGCTTAGATAGTGATCAGCCCCAGCATTTT. Residues: CASSLDSDQPQHF.

CDR3 sequence (DNA): TGTGCCAGCAGCTTGTCTTCGTCGGGGCAGCCCCAGCATTTT. This codes for CASSLSSSGQPQHF. The chain is built from TRBV5-6 and TRBJ1-5; D not resolved. The V end lost 1 base, the J end lost 7 bases, and 12 bases lay between the germline ends. The CDR3 totals 14 residues. Per germline, CDR1 SGHDT and CDR2 YYEEEE.

This chain links TRBV11-2 with TRBJ2-3, with D unclear. V was shortened by 0 bases and J by 2 bases, with 9 bases between the two germline ends. The CDR3 has 15 amino acids. Germline CDR1 and CDR2: SGHAT and FQNNGV. The chain's CDR3 is CASSLDGVPTDTQYF. For the CDR3, the DNA is TGTGCCAGCAGCTTAGACGGAGTCCCCACAGATACGCAGTATTTT. Based on the CDR3 plus reference TRBV11-2 and TRBJ2-3, the full variable domain is EAGVAQSPRYKIIEKRQSVAFWCNPISGHATLYWYQQILGQGPKLLIQFQNNGVVDDSQLPKDRFSAERLKGVDSTLKIQPAKLEDSAVYLCASSLDGVPTDTQYFGPGTRLTVL.